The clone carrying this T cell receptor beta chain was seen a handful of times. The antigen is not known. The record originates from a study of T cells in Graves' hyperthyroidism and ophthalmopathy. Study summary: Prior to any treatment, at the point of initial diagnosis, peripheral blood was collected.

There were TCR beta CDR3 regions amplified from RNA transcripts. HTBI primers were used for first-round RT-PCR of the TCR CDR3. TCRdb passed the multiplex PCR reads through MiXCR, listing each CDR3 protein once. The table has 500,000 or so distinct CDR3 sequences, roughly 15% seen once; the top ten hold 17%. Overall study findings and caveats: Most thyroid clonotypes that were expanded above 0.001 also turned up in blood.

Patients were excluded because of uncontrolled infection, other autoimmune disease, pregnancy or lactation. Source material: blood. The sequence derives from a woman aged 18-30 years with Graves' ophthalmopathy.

In DNA, the CDR3 is TGCGCCAGCAGCCAAGATTCGGGTGGGCTTGATACGCAGTATTTT. Translation gives CASSQDSGGLDTQYF. The chain has TRBV4-1 and TRBJ2-3; D remains ambiguous. Germline V gene data show CDR1 as MGHRA and CDR2 as YSYEKL. Trimming left V 0 bases short and J 6 bases short, with 13 bases between. The CDR3 has 15 amino acids.